This is a list of T cell receptor beta chains from one sample in a study of T cell repertoires in cytomegalovirus infection. For these TCRs, the target antigens are not known. TCRdb reprocessed the reads via MiXCR and lists one record per CDR3 protein. This sample has 90,000 to 120,000 distinct CDR3 sequences, with over 40% found just once. This sample comprised CD8+ T cells from cultured PBMCs, obtained from culture after CMV antigen stimulation. The receptors were gathered from a human donor in good health (CMV status not recorded). Some clones in this sample may be carry-over from other donors' samples. Both conserved end residues are part of each CDR3. The order of the fields is CDR3 DNA, CDR3 protein, J gene, clone size, D gene, V gene. A D gene is named only where the DNA matches it firmly. Some rows mark clone size as missing; the rest say once, few, many or name a class of expanded clone.

DNA: TGCAGTGCTAGAGATGGGGACAGCGTGTCCTACAATGAGCAGTTCTTC
CDR3: CSARDGDSVSYNEQFF
J: TRBJ2-1
size: NA
D: TRBD1
V: TRBV20-1

DNA: TGCGCCAGCAGCCAAGATCGATACTCCTACAATGAGCAGTTCTTC
CDR3: CASSQDRYSYNEQFF
J: TRBJ2-1
size: NA
D: NA
V: TRBV4-1

DNA: TGCGCCAGCAGCTATACTAGCGGGGGGGCCTACGAGCAGTACTTC
CDR3: CASSYTSGGAYEQYF
J: TRBJ2-7
size: NA
D: TRBD2
V: TRBV4-1

DNA: TGTGCCAGCAGCGTTCCCGGGACGGACCCACCCTATGGCTACACCTTC
CDR3: CASSVPGTDPPYGYTF
J: TRBJ1-2
size: NA
D: NA
V: TRBV7-9

DNA: TGTGCCAGCAGCTTAGCGGAAGGGTACGAGCAGTACTTC
CDR3: CASSLAEGYEQYF
J: TRBJ2-7
size: many
D: NA
V: TRBV7-9

DNA: TGTGCCAGCAGTCCCTATTTAGCCGGTTGGGAGACCCAGTACTTC
CDR3: CASSPYLAGWETQYF
J: TRBJ2-5
size: few
D: NA
V: TRBV12-3/TRBV12-4

DNA: TGCAGTGCTGGACAGGCCGCCACTGAAGCTTTCTTT
CDR3: CSAGQAATEAFF
J: TRBJ1-1
size: NA
D: TRBD1
V: TRBV20-1

DNA: TGTGCCAGCAGTTTAACCCTAACTAGGAATGAGCAGTTCTTC
CDR3: CASSLTLTRNEQFF
J: TRBJ2-1
size: few
D: NA
V: TRBV27

DNA: TGTGCCAGCAGCCCGACAGAAGCCTATGGCTACACCTTC
CDR3: CASSPTEAYGYTF
J: TRBJ1-2
size: NA
D: NA
V: TRBV4-2

DNA: TGCGCCAGCAGCTCGCTCCCCGGGGAGCTGTTTTTT
CDR3: CASSSLPGELFF
J: TRBJ2-2
size: few
D: NA
V: TRBV4-1

DNA: TGTGCCAGCAGCTTGCTTCTGGCAGGGCGGAATGAGCAGTTCTTC
CDR3: CASSLLLAGRNEQFF
J: TRBJ2-1
size: NA
D: NA
V: TRBV5-8

DNA: TGTGCCAGCAGCCCTACTGTAAGGGATAGCGGGGGTTGGAATGAGCAGTTCTTC
CDR3: CASSPTVRDSGGWNEQFF
J: TRBJ2-1
size: NA
D: TRBD2
V: TRBV14

DNA: TGTGCCAGCAGTGAGGGACAGGGGACTAATGAAAAACTGTTTTTT
CDR3: CASSEGQGTNEKLFF
J: TRBJ1-4
size: few
D: TRBD1
V: TRBV6-1

DNA: TGTGCCAGCAGTCCGAGCGCGGGGACTGAGCAGTTCTTC
CDR3: CASSPSAGTEQFF
J: TRBJ2-1
size: NA
D: NA
V: TRBV6-5

DNA: TGTGCCACTTCCTCGGACAGGGTTACCAGAAACATTCAGTACTTC
CDR3: CATSSDRVTRNIQYF
J: TRBJ2-4
size: NA
D: TRBD1
V: TRBV6-1

DNA: TGTGCCAACAGCTTAGCCGGGACTGAGAACTACGAGCAGTACTTC
CDR3: CANSLAGTENYEQYF
J: TRBJ2-7
size: NA
D: NA
V: TRBV7-8

DNA: TGTGCCAGCAGCTCCAGCCCACCCGTTAAAGGAGAGACCCAGTACTTC
CDR3: CASSSSPPVKGETQYF
J: TRBJ2-5
size: few
D: NA
V: TRBV7-6

DNA: TGTGCCAGCAGCTTGGGGGGGATGAGAGCAGATACGCAGTATTTT
CDR3: CASSLGGMRADTQYF
J: TRBJ2-3
size: many
D: NA
V: TRBV5-4

DNA: TGTGCCAGCAGCACGACACAGAACACTGAAGCTTTCTTT
CDR3: CASSTTQNTEAFF
J: TRBJ1-1
size: few
D: NA
V: TRBV5-4

DNA: TGCAGCGTTCGAGGGACAGGATTCGAAGCTTTCTTT
CDR3: CSVRGTGFEAFF
J: TRBJ1-1
size: few
D: TRBD1
V: TRBV29-1

DNA: TGCAGCGTTGTGGCCGGAAGCACAGATACGCAGTATTTT
CDR3: CSVVAGSTDTQYF
J: TRBJ2-3
size: NA
D: NA
V: TRBV29-1

DNA: TGTGCCAGCAGCTTAGGGAGAGGGCCCGAAAAACTGTTTTTT
CDR3: CASSLGRGPEKLFF
J: TRBJ1-4
size: NA
D: NA
V: TRBV6-6

DNA: TGTGCCAGCATAGGAGAAAGCTCCTACAATGAGCAGTTCTTC
CDR3: CASIGESSYNEQFF
J: TRBJ2-1
size: few
D: NA
V: TRBV12-3/TRBV12-4

DNA: TGTGCCAGCAGTTACTCGTCGCTACAGGTCGGGGAGCTGTTTTTT
CDR3: CASSYSSLQVGELFF
J: TRBJ2-2
size: few
D: NA
V: TRBV6-5

DNA: TGTGCCAGCAGTTTAGACAGGGGGCTAAACTACGAGCAGTACTTC
CDR3: CASSLDRGLNYEQYF
J: TRBJ2-7
size: NA
D: TRBD1
V: TRBV12-3/TRBV12-4

DNA: TGTGCCAGCAGTTTTGGGGAGGGGACAACGGGAGAGCAGTTCTTC
CDR3: CASSFGEGTTGEQFF
J: TRBJ2-1
size: NA
D: NA
V: TRBV12-3/TRBV12-4

DNA: TGTGCCAGCAGGGTCGGGGGGAGCTCTGGAAACACCATATATTTT
CDR3: CASRVGGSSGNTIYF
J: TRBJ1-3
size: few
D: NA
V: TRBV2

DNA: TGTGCCAGCAGTATTAGCGGGGGCGGGCCTCCTTCCTACAATGAGCAGTTCTTC
CDR3: CASSISGGGPPSYNEQFF
J: TRBJ2-1
size: NA
D: TRBD2
V: TRBV28

DNA: TGTGCCAGCAGAGCCAGGGGGCGAGACGAGACCCAGTACTTC
CDR3: CASRARGRDETQYF
J: TRBJ2-5
size: NA
D: TRBD1
V: TRBV6-6

DNA: TGTGCCAGCAGTTTTTCGGCGGCCGGGAGCTCCTATAATTCACCCCTCCACTTT
CDR3: CASSFSAAGSSYNSPLHF
J: TRBJ1-6
size: NA
D: NA
V: TRBV28

DNA: TGTGCCAGCAGCTCCCGGGGCAGCAACACCGGGGAGCTGTTTTTT
CDR3: CASSSRGSNTGELFF
J: TRBJ2-2
size: few
D: NA
V: TRBV7-6

DNA: TGTGCCAGCAGCCCAGGGGGACAGGGGATGGCCTACGAGCAGTACTTC
CDR3: CASSPGGQGMAYEQYF
J: TRBJ2-7
size: NA
D: TRBD1
V: TRBV9

DNA: TGTGCCAGCAGTGAATGGCAGAGCGCCTATTCCTACGAGCAGTACTTC
CDR3: CASSEWQSAYSYEQYF
J: TRBJ2-7
size: few
D: NA
V: TRBV6-1

DNA: TGTGCCAGCAGCCAAGATCGCCCAAGACTAGCGGGGAAGAACACCGGGGAGCTGTTTTTT
CDR3: CASSQDRPRLAGKNTGELFF
J: TRBJ2-2
size: NA
D: TRBD2
V: TRBV14

DNA: TGTGCCAGCAGTAGGTTCGGGGGACTAGCGCTGGGAGAGACCCAGTACTTC
CDR3: CASSRFGGLALGETQYF
J: TRBJ2-5
size: NA
D: TRBD2
V: TRBV27

DNA: TGTGCCAGCAGCCTACAGGGCACCTACGAGCAGTACTTC
CDR3: CASSLQGTYEQYF
J: TRBJ2-7
size: NA
D: NA
V: TRBV4-2

DNA: TGTGCCAGCAGTCCCGGGACAGGGAGACAAGAGACCCAGTACTTC
CDR3: CASSPGTGRQETQYF
J: TRBJ2-5
size: once
D: TRBD1
V: TRBV6-8